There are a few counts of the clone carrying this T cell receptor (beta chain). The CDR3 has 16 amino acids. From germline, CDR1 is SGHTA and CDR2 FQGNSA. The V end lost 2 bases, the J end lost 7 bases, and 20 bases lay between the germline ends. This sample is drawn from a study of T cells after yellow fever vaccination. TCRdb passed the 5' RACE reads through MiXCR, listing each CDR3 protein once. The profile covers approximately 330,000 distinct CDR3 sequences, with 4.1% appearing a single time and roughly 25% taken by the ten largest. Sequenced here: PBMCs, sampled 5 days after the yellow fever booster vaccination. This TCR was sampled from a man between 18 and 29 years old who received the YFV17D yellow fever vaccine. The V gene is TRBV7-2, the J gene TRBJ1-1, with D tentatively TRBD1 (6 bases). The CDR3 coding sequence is TGTGCCAGCAGCTTAAGATGGGGGGCTGGCGAAATTGAAGCTTTCTTT. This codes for CASSLRWGAGEIEAFF.